The text below deals with one T cell receptor (beta chain). The data derive from a study of blood T cell repertoires in COVID-19. Whole-study context: Samples of COVID-19 (acute and convalescent) were obtained from the United States, Italy and Spain.

Using immunoSEQ multiplex PCR, the repertoire was profiled, and TCRdb retains in-frame clones only, with some absent. The table lists hundreds of thousands of clones, approximately 86% of them singletons. V lost 5 bases, J lost 6 bases, and 6 bases lay in between. Germline values: CDR1 SEHNR, CDR2 FQNEAQ (reference sequence). CDR3 size: 11 residues. Material for sequencing was PBMCs or T cells enriched from blood (not recorded which). This chain joins TRBV7-9 and TRBJ2-3; D remains unclear. This sequence originates from a woman in her 50s who had recovered from COVID-19. For the CDR3, the DNA is TGTGCCAGCAGCCAGATGGATACGCAGTATTTT. Translated, it gives CASSQMDTQYF.